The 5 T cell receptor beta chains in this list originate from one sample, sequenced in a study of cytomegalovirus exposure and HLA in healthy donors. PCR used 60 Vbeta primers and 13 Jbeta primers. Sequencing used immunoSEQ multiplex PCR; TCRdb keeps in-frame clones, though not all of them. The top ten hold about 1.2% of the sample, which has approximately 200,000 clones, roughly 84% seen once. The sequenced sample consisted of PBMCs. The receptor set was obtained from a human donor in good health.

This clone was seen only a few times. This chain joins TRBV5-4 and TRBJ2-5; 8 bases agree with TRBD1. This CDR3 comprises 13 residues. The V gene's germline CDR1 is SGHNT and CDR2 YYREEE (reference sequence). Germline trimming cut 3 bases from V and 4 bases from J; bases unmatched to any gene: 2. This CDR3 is CASSSRGPETQYF. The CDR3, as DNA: TGTGCCAGCAGCTCCAGGGGGCCAGAGACCCAGTACTTC.

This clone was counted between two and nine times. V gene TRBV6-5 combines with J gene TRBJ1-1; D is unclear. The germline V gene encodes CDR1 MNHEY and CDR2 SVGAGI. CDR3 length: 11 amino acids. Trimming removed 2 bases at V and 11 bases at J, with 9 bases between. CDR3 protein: CASSYQSSAFF. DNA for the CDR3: TGTGCCAGCAGTTACCAGTCGTCGGCTTTCTTT.

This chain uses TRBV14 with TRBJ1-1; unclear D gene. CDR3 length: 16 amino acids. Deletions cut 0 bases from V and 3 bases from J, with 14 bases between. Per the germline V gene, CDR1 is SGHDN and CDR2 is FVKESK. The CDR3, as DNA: TGTGCCAGCAGCCAAGACCCTGTGGACTTAGACACTGAAGCTTTCTTT. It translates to CASSQDPVDLDTEAFF.

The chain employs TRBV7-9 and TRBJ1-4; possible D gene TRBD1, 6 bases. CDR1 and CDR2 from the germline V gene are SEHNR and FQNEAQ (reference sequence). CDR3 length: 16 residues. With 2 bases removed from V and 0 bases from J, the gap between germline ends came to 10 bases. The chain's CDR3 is CASSLPGTTTNEKLFF. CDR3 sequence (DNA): TGTGCCAGCAGCTTACCTGGGACAACAACTAATGAAAAACTGTTTTTT. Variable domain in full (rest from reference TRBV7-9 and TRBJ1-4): DTGVSQNPRHKITKRGQNVTFRCDPISEHNRLYWYRQTLGQGPEFLTYFQNEAQLEKSRLLSDRFSAERPKGSFSTLEIQRTEQGDSAMYLCASSLPGTTTNEKLFFGSGTQLSVL.

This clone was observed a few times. CDR3 nucleotides: TGTGCCAGCTCACCTGGGACTAGCGGGAGCGCGGGGACCAATGAGCAGTTCTTC. Translated: CASSPGTSGSAGTNEQFF. The rearrangement uses TRBV18 and TRBJ2-1; TRBD2 matches at 14 bases. Trimming at V came to 3 bases and at J to 6 bases, leaving 10 bases not matched to a gene. CDR1 is KGHSH and CDR2 is LQKENI in the germline V gene. This CDR3 has 18 amino acids.